This T cell receptor beta chain was observed in a study of T cell responses to AZD1222 COVID-19 vaccine. Study-wide points: Repertoire sampling occurred only after the peak T cell response. Among AZD1222 vaccinees, only six or seven were seropositive at baseline.

Clones were read by immunoSEQ multiplex PCR, and TCRdb kept only the in-frame ones, dropping some. Here the sample table reports about 140,000 clones. Germline V gene data show CDR1 as SEHNR and CDR2 as FQNEAQ (reference sequence). This CDR3 region has 19 residues. Trimming removed 5 bases from V and 2 bases from J, with 26 bases in between. Note on this clone: Its target is not known.

This TCR came from an adult in good health. Sequenced: peripheral blood. This chain links TRBV7-9 with TRBJ2-3; tentative D call: TRBD1 (9 bases). CDR3 nucleotides: TGTGCCAGCAGCCAGATAGCGGGGACAACAGGGGGCCCCACAGATACGCAGTATTTT. Amino acids: CASSQIAGTTGGPTDTQYF.